This T cell receptor beta chain was captured by sequencing in a study of multiple sclerosis patients with progressive multifocal leukoencephalopathy (dated by TCRdb to about 2019). About the investigation overall: Peripheral T and B cells were examined in MS patients who developed PML (4 under natalizumab, 1 after alemtuzumab) and in treated patients who did not develop PML. The study was designed to detect JC virus-specific or public T-cell expansions arising at the time of PML onset. Two natalizumab-treated patients who later developed PML were followed longitudinally from before therapy through 6 and 12 months to PML onset. What the authors observed across the whole study: Only PML patients had TRB clones above 0.5% frequency, but the clones expanded at PML onset were already present before and during natalizumab therapy. Analysis was restricted to peripheral blood, although for natalizumab-associated PML, cerebrospinal fluid or brain lymphocytes might be more informative. When PML developed, no shared TRBV or TRBJ gene usage and no preferred TRBV-TRBJ pairings were found. Lower normalized Shannon entropy suggested less diverse TRB repertoires in most PML patients, whereas the natalizumab-treated controls showed values near 1. Because the cohort was small and descriptive, it remained unclear whether the findings reflect JC virus infection or general immunocompromise.

There are 12 amino acids in the CDR3, from cysteine to phenylalanine inclusive. The entry retains the CDR3 DNA only, 36 bases that are in frame from base 1. The junction carries 7 bases between V and J, which are trimmed by 5 bases and 4 bases respectively. According to the germline V gene (reference sequence), CDR1 reads LNHDA and CDR2 reads SQIVND. Using the immunoSEQ two-step multiplex PCR at survey-level depth, TRB CDR3 regions were amplified from genomic DNA. Synthetic inline TR CDR3 controls covering all V-J pairings were spiked into each PCR so that template counts could be estimated and amplification bias removed. Reads were processed so that amplification and sequencing bias were reduced, and quantification was performed against synthetic TR CDR3 analogs. The original methods were these. In ImmunoSEQ Analyzer, raw data were processed so that out-of-frame sequences and CDR3s with stop codons were removed, with gene names following IMGT nomenclature. Repertoire diversity was summarized as normalized Shannon entropy, defined as 1 minus Pielou's evenness. TRB sequences were considered identical only when V gene, J gene and CDR3 were shared. Public PML clonotypes were defined as CDR3s shared by two or more PML-onset samples but absent from earlier samples, from controls, and from public databases. Positional CDR3 amino acid composition was analyzed in Skylign with the observed count method. This is the immuneACCESS table as TCRdb keeps it, with only in-frame sequences that have V and J called. A part of the clones is gone; compared with another copy, unresolved V genes explain less than half, and the rest is unexplained. The V and J calls and clone size are taken from that table; D and trimming were inferred from the DNA. For this sample there are 25,000 to 35,000 clones; approximately 86% appear just once. About 5.7% of the sample belongs to the ten largest clones.

The time point label, read with the paper, signifies: time of PML onset. Sample treatment or condition, as interpreted from the label and publication: on natalizumab therapy at sampling. PML was diagnosed from clinical and MRI findings and confirmed by detection of JC virus DNA in cerebrospinal fluid. In the natalizumab-treated patients, PML developed after between roughly 15 and 56 months of natalizumab therapy. Every listed patient had earlier received interferon beta, and every PML patient was female. Blood samples at T3 were obtained at the time of PML onset. Ficoll-Hypaque density gradient centrifugation was used to isolate peripheral blood mononuclear cells. To note about this clone: Which antigen it targets is not known. No clone much larger than this one lies a single base away; base qualities are absent.

This chain is built from TRBV19 and TRBJ2-3; the D gene lacks a confident call. The source was PBMCs, collected from a patient treated with natalizumab. The TCR comes from a woman in her thirties or forties with progressive multifocal leukoencephalopathy. This receptor has the CDR3 CASSATSDTQYF. The sequence in DNA is TGTGCCAGTAGTGCTACGTCAGATACGCAGTATTTT.